This T cell receptor (beta chain) was identified in a study of T cells in Graves' hyperthyroidism and ophthalmopathy. Points from the study as a whole: Most clonotypes that expanded in the thyroid above 0.001 also showed up in blood.

Many counts were recorded for this clonotype. Its target is not known. This CDR3 contains 16 residues. Per the germline V gene, CDR1 is LNHNV and CDR2 is YYDKDF (reference sequence). V lost 2 bases and J 4 bases, leaving 15 bases between the germline ends. Using RNA transcripts as the source, TCR beta CDR3 regions were amplified. The primer set for the first-round RT-PCR of the TCR CDR3 was HTBI. TCRdb used MiXCR to reprocess the multiplex PCR reads, holding one entry per CDR3 protein. The data show almost 350,000 distinct CDR3 sequences, roughly 20% seen once. The sample consisted of blood. This chain uses TRBV15 with TRBJ1-5; a weak D match, TRBD1 (5 bases). The receptor was derived from a woman aged 40 to 50 with Graves' ophthalmopathy. This chain's CDR3 is CATSRPKTGGNQPQHF. In nucleotides, the CDR3 is TGTGCCACCAGCAGACCAAAAACAGGAGGGAATCAGCCCCAGCATTTT.